The present entry profiles one TCR beta chain with its context. No cognate antigen has been identified for it. Within one base of it there is no much larger clone, and no base qualities were kept. The CDR3 covers 13 residues, taking in both the cysteine and the phenylalanine. CDR3 DNA only is kept here, 39 bases in frame from base 1. Via the germline V gene (reference sequence), CDR1 is SGHNT and CDR2 YYREEE. V lost 0 bases and J lost 7 bases, and the count of bases not matched to a germline gene is 4. Patients with autoimmune disease history or receiving systemic immunosuppression were excluded from the trial. Peripheral blood for TCR sequencing was drawn from every dose cohort at baseline, at cycle 4 day 1 and at cycle 7 day 1. The samples were drawn from a first-in-human, open-label, multicenter phase I dose-escalation trial of ivuxolimab. The trial enrolled adults with locally advanced or metastatic head and neck squamous cell, hepatocellular, melanoma or renal cell carcinoma. CD4+ and CD8+ T cells were sorted separately from peripheral blood before TCR sequencing.

For sequencing of the TCRbeta CDR3 region, genomic DNA was extracted from the sorted cells. TCRbeta CDR3 regions were sequenced using the immunoSEQ Assay. The source is immuneACCESS, and TCRdb retained only in-frame sequences with V and J called. Part of the clones is not carried over; for the studies checked, unresolved V genes explain less than half of this, and the remainder is unexplained. Present in this sample are some 19,000 clones, 68% of which were seen just once. About 13% of the sample rests with the top ten. The data derive from a study of OX40 agonist ivuxolimab in advanced cancers. Background on the whole study: Ivuxolimab was an agonistic, fully human IgG2 monoclonal antibody directed against OX40 (CD134), a costimulatory receptor. Prior anti-PD-1, anti-PD-L1 or anti-CTLA-4 therapy was permitted, and checkpoint inhibitors had been received by about 44% of dose-escalation patients. In the dose-escalation cohort, 65% to 85% of patients were male, and the mean age was 60 years with a range of roughly 23 to 79. The monotherapy dose-escalation portion (N ≈ 55 patients) of the phase I ivuxolimab trial is reported in the paper. Partial responses occurred in three dose-escalation patients, of whom one had hepatocellular carcinoma and two had cutaneous melanoma. Of the 52 patients in dose escalation, some 19 had hepatocellular carcinoma, roughly 15 had melanoma, 9 had renal cell carcinoma and 9 had head and neck cancer. Peripheral TCRbeta sequencing was intended to test whether TCR sequence diversity was altered and clonal T-cell expansion was caused by ivuxolimab. Intravenous ivuxolimab was administered to patients every 2 weeks at six dose levels: 0.01, 0.1, 0.3, 1.5, 3 and 10 mg/kg.

The paper as a whole reports these results and caveats: In partial responders in the 0.1-3.0 mg/kg groups, normalized peripheral clonal expansion was found to be among the lowest, especially among CD8+ T cells. Antigen specificity was not determined for the clonally expanded peripheral T cells. At doses of 0.1 to 3.0 mg/kg, clonal expansion of both CD4+ and CD8+ blood T cells was observed from baseline to week 6. After ivuxolimab, CD8+ T cells had more expanded clones than CD4+ T cells on average. Low levels of normalized T-cell clonal expansion were also seen in some nonresponding patients.

Sample: CD4+ or CD8+ T cells sorted from blood, taken in a trial of the OX40 agonist ivuxolimab. The source is an adult with an advanced solid tumor such as melanoma, head and neck, liver or kidney cancer. This chain joins TRBV5-4 to TRBJ2-7; TRBD2 aligns with 7 central bases. The sequenced DNA is TGTGCCAGCAGCTTGGGGCCGGGGGGAGAGCAGTACTTC. It codes for CASSLGPGGEQYF.